The 26 T cell receptor beta chains reported below all come from one sample, sequenced in a study of shared clonotypes between healthy human individuals. Method: immunoSEQ multiplex PCR; TCRdb's copy keeps in-frame clones and lacks some. The table includes 2 million or so clones, 90% to 95% detected once. The sequenced material came from naive CD4+ T cells sorted from blood. Subset reported: CD45RA+ positively selected. The receptors derive from a young man in good health.

The rearrangement uses TRBV19 and TRBJ2-7; 8 nucleotides agree with TRBD1. CDR1 is LNHDA and CDR2 is SQIVND in the germline V gene (reference sequence). Losses at the gene ends were 5 bases for V and 6 bases for J; bases not matched to a gene: 9. The CDR3 spans 14 residues. CDR3 sequence: CASSVHQTGVEQYF. CDR3 DNA: TGTGCCAGTAGTGTTCATCAGACAGGGGTCGAGCAGTACTTC.

The chain combines TRBV29-1 with TRBJ2-2; no reliable D call. Trimming cost V 5 bases and J 0 bases, with 10 bases left between them. CDR1 is SQVTM, CDR2 ANQGSEA, per germline. CDR3 size: 14 residues. CDR3 in DNA: TGCAGCGTTCTATTCCAGGCGAACACCGGGGAGCTGTTTTTT. It yields the protein CSVLFQANTGELFF.

The chain is built from TRBV6-1 and TRBJ2-7; D might be TRBD2 (5 bases). The CDR3 sequence is 15 residues long. CDR1 and CDR2 (germline): MNHNS, SASEGT. V lost 0 bases to trimming and J lost 3 bases, with 12 bases between them. The CDR3 region is CASSEALRRDYEQYF. The CDR3 bases are TGTGCCAGCAGTGAAGCGCTACGACGGGACTACGAGCAGTACTTC.

The rearrangement joins TRBV19 to TRBJ1-6; tentatively, D is TRBD1 (6 bases). This CDR3 has 16 residues. The germline V gene encodes CDR1 LNHDA and CDR2 SQIVND (reference sequence). V shed 1 base and J shed 9 bases, with 16 bases lying between them. The CDR3 is CASSIGDTGIASPLHF. The CDR3 DNA reads TGTGCCAGTAGTATAGGGGACACGGGGATCGCTTCACCCCTCCACTTT.

This chain joins TRBV9 and TRBJ2-2; 8 nucleotides align to TRBD1. This CDR3 spans 16 amino acids. Germline V gene data show CDR1 as SGDLS and CDR2 as YYNGEE. With 5 bases clipped from V and 0 bases from J, the junction kept 6 bases outside the gene matches. The chain's CDR3 is CASSQGANANTGELFF. CDR3 bases: TGTGCCAGCAGTCAGGGGGCGAACGCGAACACCGGGGAGCTGTTTTTT.

This chain uses TRBV5-5 with TRBJ1-2; 7 bases are shared with TRBD1. Unmatched junction bases numbered 8, after V lost 4 bases and J lost 2 bases. Germline V CDR1 and CDR2: SGHKS, YYEKEE (reference sequence). The CDR3 is 15 amino acids. CDR3 sequence reads: CASSARDSNNYGYTF. The CDR3 nucleotides read TGTGCCAGCAGCGCCCGGGACAGCAACAACTATGGCTACACCTTC.

This chain uses TRBV29-1 with TRBJ1-3; TRBD1 might be the D (6 bases). V lost 3 bases, J lost 0 bases, and 9 bases lay in between. Looked up from germline, CDR1 is SQVTM and CDR2 is ANQGSEA. This CDR3 region has 14 residues. The CDR3 DNA follows: TGCAGCGTTGATACAGGGAGCTCTGGAAACACCATATATTTT. Its translation: CSVDTGSSGNTIYF.

The chain uses TRBV4-1 and TRBJ2-2; 8 bases align to TRBD1. V lost 0 bases, J lost 0 bases, and 3 bases stayed unmatched. Germline CDR1 is MGHRA and CDR2 is YSYEKL. This CDR3 region has 17 residues. The chain's CDR3 is CASSQDQDRANTGELFF. In nucleotides, the CDR3 is TGCGCCAGCAGCCAAGATCAGGACAGGGCGAACACCGGGGAGCTGTTTTTT.

The chain employs TRBV28 and TRBJ2-5, with TRBD1 matching 8 bases. This CDR3 contains 14 residues. Trimming cost V 5 bases and J 2 bases; bases outside gene matches: 4. The V gene's germline CDR1 is MDHEN and CDR2 SYDVKM. CDR3 nucleotide sequence: TGTGCCAGCAGTCTCAACAGGGGGCAAGAGACCCAGTACTTC. It yields the protein CASSLNRGQETQYF.

With regard to this clone: A read error is possible here, since a much larger clone lies one base away. V and J are TRBV7-2 and TRBJ1-1; D ambiguous. The CDR3 extends over 13 amino acids. Germline V gives CDR1 SGHTA, CDR2 FQGNSA. In DNA form, the CDR3 reads TGTGCCGGCAGCTCCTTGGTGGGCACTGAAGCTTTCTTT. It codes for CAGSSLVGTEAFF. The whole variable domain, filled in from reference TRBV7-2 and TRBJ1-1, reads GAGVSQSPSNKVTEKGKDVELRCDPISGHTALYWYRQSLGQGLEFLIYFQGNSAPDKSGLPSDRFSAERTGGSVSTLTIQRTQQEDSAVYLCAGSSLVGTEAFFGQGTRLTVV.

The chain has TRBV4-2 and TRBJ2-3; a weak D match, TRBD2 (5 bases). The CDR3 covers 20 residues. In germline, CDR1 is LGHNA, CDR2 YNFKEQ. V lost 0 bases and J 2 bases, leaving 24 bases between the germline ends. The CDR3 DNA reads as TGTGCCAGCAGCCAAGATAGTTCTAGCCGGAGCTCGGGATTCACAGATACGCAGTATTTT. Protein sequence: CASSQDSSSRSSGFTDTQYF.

The V and J genes are TRBV4-1 and TRBJ1-4; unclear D gene. The V gene lost 5 bases and the J gene lost 0 bases, with 22 bases spanning the gap. There are 19 residues in the CDR3. Per the germline V gene, CDR1 is MGHRA and CDR2 is YSYEKL. CDR3 region: CASSAPGRSSLSTNEKLFF. The CDR3 nucleotides read TGCGCCAGCAGCGCCCCAGGAAGGTCAAGCCTATCAACTAATGAAAAACTGTTTTTT.

The gene calls are TRBV4-1 and TRBJ1-6; possibly TRBD1 for D (6 bases). The CDR3 totals 14 residues. Trimming shortened V by 0 bases and J by 10 bases, and 10 bases separated the two germline ends. Looked up from germline, CDR1 is MGHRA and CDR2 is YSYEKL. CDR3 residues: CASSQEGGRSPLHF. The CDR3 DNA sequence: TGCGCCAGCAGCCAAGAAGGGGGGAGGTCACCCCTCCACTTT.

The V gene is TRBV19, the J gene TRBJ2-7, with 7 bases aligning to TRBD2. Germline lookup yields CDR1 LNHDA and CDR2 SQIVND (reference sequence). CDR3 size: 15 residues. The J segment lost 2 bases and the V segment lost 5 bases, leaving 9 bases of the junction unmatched. The CDR3 sequence: CASSPWTRSPYEQYF. The CDR3 region has the DNA TGTGCCAGTAGTCCCTGGACTAGAAGTCCCTACGAGCAGTACTTC.

The chain recombines TRBV30 with TRBJ2-2; D not certain. Germline V gene sequence: CDR1 GTSNPN, CDR2 SVGIG (reference sequence). Trimming removed 1 base from V and 7 bases from J, with 13 bases in between. The CDR3 totals 14 residues. Here the CDR3 reads CAWSDGLGSGELFF. Written as DNA, the CDR3 is TGTGCCTGGAGTGACGGTTTAGGAAGCGGGGAGCTGTTTTTT.

The gene calls are TRBV10-3 and TRBJ2-5; TRBD2 might be the D (5 bases). V lost 3 bases, J lost 5 bases, and 13 bases lay in between. This CDR3 is built from 14 residues. Germline V gene lookup returns CDR1 ENHRY and CDR2 SYGVKD. The CDR3 is CAISETRAAETQYF. The CDR3 DNA reads as TGTGCCATCAGTGAAACGCGGGCGGCGGAGACCCAGTACTTC.

The J gene is TRBJ2-1, the V gene TRBV30; D is unclear. CDR1 is GTSNPN and CDR2 is SVGIG in the germline V gene (reference sequence). CDR3 length: 13 residues. The V end was cut by 7 bases, the J end by 7 bases, with 17 bases between. The CDR3 sequence is CASQWVGKNEQFF. CDR3 coding DNA: TGTGCCTCCCAATGGGTAGGGAAAAATGAGCAGTTCTTC.

J is TRBJ2-3 and V is TRBV7-2; the D is unclear. Germline lookup yields CDR1 SGHTA and CDR2 FQGNSA. Trimming cost V 2 bases and J 1 base, with 10 bases left between them. This CDR3 spans 15 amino acids. CDR3 amino acids: CASSLRASRTDTQYF. The CDR3 nucleotides read TGTGCCAGCAGCTTACGGGCCAGTCGCACAGATACGCAGTATTTT.

The V call is TRBV5-1, the J call TRBJ2-7; 11 nucleotides match TRBD1. CDR3 length equals 14 residues. Germline V CDR1 and CDR2: SGHRS, YFSETQ. J gave up 4 bases and V 5 bases, and 5 bases lay outside the gene matches. CDR3 region: CASRLGQGAYEQYF. The DNA of the CDR3 is TGCGCCAGCAGATTAGGACAGGGGGCTTACGAGCAGTACTTC.

The chain has TRBV10-3 and TRBJ2-7; 9 nucleotides agree with TRBD1. V dropped 5 bases and J dropped 4; count of bases not matched to a gene: 12. From germline, CDR1 is ENHRY and CDR2 SYGVKD. The length of the CDR3 is 16 residues. The CDR3 reads CAISNTPGQGKYEQYF. The CDR3 DNA sequence: TGTGCCATCAGTAATACTCCGGGACAGGGCAAGTACGAGCAGTACTTC.

V is TRBV19 and J is TRBJ1-5; D is ambiguous. With 3 bases removed from V and 8 bases from J, the gap between germline ends came to 8 bases. Germline lookup yields CDR1 LNHDA and CDR2 SQIVND (reference sequence). The CDR3 is 12 residues long. The CDR3 DNA follows: TGTGCCAGTAGTATCCCCGGGAAGCCCCAGCATTTT. Its protein product is CASSIPGKPQHF.

In regard to this clone: The sample has other DNA sequences that encode this CDR3 too. The rearrangement links TRBV7-9 to TRBJ2-1, with a weak D call TRBD1 (6 bases). Between the trimmed V and J ends, which lost 1 base and 0 bases, there was a span of 10 bases. The CDR3 is 16 residues long. CDR1 and CDR2 (germline): SEHNR, FQNEAQ (reference sequence). The CDR3 region is CASSLGGGTSYNEQFF. CDR3 DNA sequence: TGTGCCAGCAGCTTAGGAGGGGGTACCTCCTACAATGAGCAGTTCTTC.

The chain recombines TRBV28 with TRBJ1-5; D is unresolved. The CDR3 totals 16 residues. V gave up 2 bases and J gave up 2 bases, with 13 bases separating them. Germline V CDR1 and CDR2: MDHEN, SYDVKM. CDR3 sequence reads: CASSLGGGSGNQPQHF. The CDR3 DNA reads as TGTGCCAGCAGTTTAGGAGGCGGGAGTGGCAATCAGCCCCAGCATTTT.

The chain recombines TRBV7-2 with TRBJ2-7; D may be TRBD1 or TRBD2 (5 bases each). The CDR3 spans 15 residues. The germline V and J ends were trimmed by 1 base and 0 bases, with 10 bases remaining between them. Germline assignment: CDR1 SGHTA and CDR2 FQGNSA. The CDR3, as DNA: TGTGCCAGCAGCTTAGTTTGGGGGAGCTCCTACGAGCAGTACTTC. The encoded protein is CASSLVWGSSYEQYF.

The chain has TRBV30 and TRBJ2-7; 12 nucleotides match TRBD1. The CDR3 covers 14 residues. Trimming took 1 base from V and 4 from J; bases not matched to a gene: 2. Germline V CDR1 and CDR2: GTSNPN, SVGIG (reference sequence). In DNA, the CDR3 is TGTGCCTGGAGTGCGGGACAGGGGGCATACGAGCAGTACTTC. Translation gives CAWSAGQGAYEQYF. Full variable domain (missing parts from reference TRBV30 and TRBJ2-7): SQTIHQWPATLVQPVGSPLSLECTVEGTSNPNLYWYRQAAGRGLQLLFYSVGIGQISSEVPQNLSASRPQDRQFILSSKKLLLSDSGFYLCAWSAGQGAYEQYFGPGTRLTVT.

The chain recombines TRBV28 with TRBJ1-2; weak D call: TRBD1 (5 bases). Germline V lookup: CDR1 MDHEN, CDR2 SYDVKM. The ends were cut back, 1 base at V and 4 bases at J, with 13 bases in the middle. The CDR3 is made up of 15 amino acids. CDR3 loop: CASSLSWTGGYGYTF. The CDR3, as DNA: TGTGCCAGCAGTTTATCTTGGACGGGGGGCTATGGCTACACCTTC.